The following is a TCR beta chain sequence with its context. The data derive from a study of blood T cell repertoires in COVID-19. Assay: immunoSEQ multiplex PCR; the TCRdb copy retains only in-frame clones and omits some. The sample records 150,000 to 160,000 clones, 88% being singletons. The CDR3 has 16 residues. The germline CDR1 and CDR2 sequences are MNHEY and SVGAGI. After removal of 0 bases from V and 8 bases from J, the junction contained 6 bases not matched to a gene. The sample comprised peripheral blood. This clonotype was obtained from a woman in her 70s with acute or convalescent COVID-19. The rearrangement joins TRBV6-5 to TRBJ1-6; 8 nucleotides align to TRBD1. CDR3 bases: TGTGCCAGCAGTTACTCGAAGTCAGGGGGCGATTCACCCCTCCACTTT. Protein product: CASSYSKSGGDSPLHF.